A selection of T cell receptor beta chains follows, all from one sample in a study of blood T cell repertoires in COVID-19. Clones were read by immunoSEQ multiplex PCR, and TCRdb kept only the in-frame ones, dropping some. The repertoire holds some 120,000 clones, with roughly four fifths as singletons. Input material: peripheral blood. The receptors here all came from a man under 40 with COVID-19, enrolled during active disease. Each CDR3 is given with its conserved first and last residue. D genes are given only for firm matches. Expanded clones are given a class, and other clones once, few, many or no size at all.

d_gene,v_gene,j_gene,abundance,CDR3nt,CDR3aa
-,TRBV6-5,TRBJ2-7,-,TGTGCCAGCCCGGCCGGGGGCCTTACGGGGGGCGAGCAGTACTTC,CASPAGGLTGGEQYF
TRBD2,TRBV6-2/TRBV6-3,TRBJ2-5,few,TGTGCCAGCAGTACCGGGACTAGCGCCCCCGGGACCCAGTACTTC,CASSTGTSAPGTQYF
-,TRBV28,TRBJ2-3,-,TGTGCCAGCAGTTTAGCCCCCTCGGCGGGTCGAGCAGATACGCAGTATTTT,CASSLAPSAGRADTQYF
TRBD1,TRBV5-1,TRBJ2-7,-,TGCGCCAGCCGCCTCAGGGGGTCCTCCTACGAGCAGTACTTC,CASRLRGSSYEQYF
-,TRBV15,TRBJ1-4,-,TGTGCCACCAGCAGAGACAGGCCCTTTAATGAAAAACTGTTTTTT,CATSRDRPFNEKLFF
TRBD1,TRBV7-8,TRBJ2-1,-,TGTGCCAGCAGCCGGGGACAGTCTTTCTACAATGAGCAGTTCTTC,CASSRGQSFYNEQFF
-,TRBV12-3/TRBV12-4,TRBJ2-1,-,TGTGCCAGCAGCCCCCTGAATGAGCAGTTCTTC,CASSPLNEQFF
-,TRBV7-3,TRBJ2-1,few,TGTGCCAGCAGCTTAACTGGGGGCTCTATCGAGCAGTTCTTC,CASSLTGGSIEQFF
TRBD1,TRBV11-3,TRBJ1-3,once,TGTGCCCCTGAAGACAGGGGAACTGGAAACACCATATATTTT,CAPEDRGTGNTIYF
-,TRBV21-1,TRBJ2-2,-,TGTGCCAGCAGTTCCGGGACAGGGTTCCCCGCGAACACCGGGGAGCTGTTTTTT,CASSSGTGFPANTGELFF
-,TRBV27,TRBJ1-6,-,TGTGCCAGCAGTTTATCGGAGCAAAATTCACCCCTCCACTTT,CASSLSEQNSPLHF
TRBD1,TRBV5-6,TRBJ2-4,-,TGTGCCAGCAGCCTCGGGACAGCTCTAGCCAAAAACATTCAGTACTTC,CASSLGTALAKNIQYF
TRBD1,TRBV5-1,TRBJ2-7,-,TGCGCCAGCAGCTTGACGGGACAGGGTAAGGGCGAGCAGTACTTC,CASSLTGQGKGEQYF
TRBD1,TRBV10-3,TRBJ2-2,-,TGTGCCATCCCTAGAGCGGAAGGACAGGGCGTTGTCGTGAACACCGGGGAGCTGTTTTTT,CAIPRAEGQGVVVNTGELFF
-,TRBV7-3,TRBJ1-1,-,TGTGCCAGCAGCTCAGGGGAGGGAACTGAAGCTTTCTTT,CASSSGEGTEAFF
-,TRBV21-1,TRBJ1-5,-,TGTGCCAGCAGCAACGGACAGGTTACCAGGAAAAGGGAAGATCAGCCCCAGCATTTT,CASSNGQVTRKREDQPQHF
-,TRBV28,TRBJ1-1,once,TGTGCCAGCAGTTGGGCAGGGGAGAACACTGAAGCTTTCTTT,CASSWAGENTEAFF
TRBD1,TRBV9,TRBJ1-3,-,TGTGCCAGTGGCCGGGACAGTGGAAACACCATATATTTT,CASGRDSGNTIYF
-,TRBV6-6,TRBJ2-7,-,TGTGCCAGCAGTTACTCGGTGGGGGCGAGCTCCTACGAGCAGTACTTC,CASSYSVGASSYEQYF
-,TRBV29-1,TRBJ2-5,-,TGCAGCGTTGTTGTAGCGGCTAGTTCTGAGACCCAGTACTTC,CSVVVAASSETQYF
-,TRBV6-2/TRBV6-3,TRBJ1-1,-,TGTGCCAGCAGCCCCTCACGGGGAAATACTGAAGCTTTCTTT,CASSPSRGNTEAFF
TRBD2,TRBV11-2,TRBJ2-7,-,TGTGCCAGCAGCTTTATAGCGGGGAGGAGCTCCTACGAGCAGTACTTC,CASSFIAGRSSYEQYF
-,TRBV6-2/TRBV6-3,TRBJ1-5,-,TGTGCCAGCAGTTACTCCGACCCCACGAGGCAGCCCCAGCATTTT,CASSYSDPTRQPQHF
-,TRBV6-2/TRBV6-3,TRBJ2-7,-,TGTGCCAGCAGTTATCGAGGGGGGGCCTACGAGCAGTACTTC,CASSYRGGAYEQYF
TRBD2,TRBV6-6,TRBJ2-2,few,TGTGCCAGCAGTCCATTAAGCGGGGGGGCGCCCGGGGAGCTGTTTTTT,CASSPLSGGAPGELFF
-,TRBV28,TRBJ2-7,-,TGTGCCAGCAGTGCACAAAGCGACGAGCAGTACTTC,CASSAQSDEQYF
TRBD1,TRBV5-1,TRBJ1-1,-,TGCGCCAGCAGCTCAGGACAGGGGGCCACTGAAGCTTTCTTT,CASSSGQGATEAFF
-,TRBV27,TRBJ1-5,-,TGTGCCAGCAGTTTAAGGGAGGATCAGCCCCAGCATTTT,CASSLREDQPQHF
TRBD1,TRBV28,TRBJ1-3,-,TGTGCCAGCAGCTCAGCCGGGACAGGGGGAAACACCATATATTTT,CASSSAGTGGNTIYF
TRBD2,TRBV7-3,TRBJ2-3,-,TGTGCCAGCAGCCCCCGGATGCGGGGGGGCCCAGATACGCAGTATTTT,CASSPRMRGGPDTQYF
-,TRBV3-1/TRBV3-2,TRBJ2-3,many,TGTGCCAGCAGCCAAGTCGTCGTAACAGATACGCAGTATTTT,CASSQVVVTDTQYF
TRBD1,TRBV19,TRBJ1-2,-,TGTGCCAGTATCCCCCGGGAGGGGGCCTTTTGGTATGGCTACACCTTC,CASIPREGAFWYGYTF
-,TRBV30,TRBJ2-1,-,TGTGCCTGGAGGGAGGGAGCCCACAATGAGCAGTTCTTC,CAWREGAHNEQFF
TRBD2,TRBV30,TRBJ2-3,-,TGTGCCTGGAGTGTAGGACTAGCGGACTACACAGATACGCAGTATTTT,CAWSVGLADYTDTQYF